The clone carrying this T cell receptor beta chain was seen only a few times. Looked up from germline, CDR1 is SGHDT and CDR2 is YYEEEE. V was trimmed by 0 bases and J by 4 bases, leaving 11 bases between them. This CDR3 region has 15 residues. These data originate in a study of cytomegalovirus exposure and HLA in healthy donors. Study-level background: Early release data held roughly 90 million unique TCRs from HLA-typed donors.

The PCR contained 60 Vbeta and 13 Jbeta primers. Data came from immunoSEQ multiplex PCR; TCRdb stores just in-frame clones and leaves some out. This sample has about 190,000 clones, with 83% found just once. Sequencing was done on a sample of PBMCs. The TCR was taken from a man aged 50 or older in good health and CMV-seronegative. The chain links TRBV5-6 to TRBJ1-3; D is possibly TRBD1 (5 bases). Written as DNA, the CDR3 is TGTGCCAGCAGCTTGGTAGGGGCGCGCGGAAACACCATATATTTT. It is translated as CASSLVGARGNTIYF. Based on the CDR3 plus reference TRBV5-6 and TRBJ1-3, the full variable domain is DAGVTQSPTHLIKTRGQQVTLRCSPKSGHDTVSWYQQALGQGPQFIFQYYEEEERQRGNFPDRFSGHQFPNYSSELNVNALLLGDSALYLCASSLVGARGNTIYFGEGSWLTVV.